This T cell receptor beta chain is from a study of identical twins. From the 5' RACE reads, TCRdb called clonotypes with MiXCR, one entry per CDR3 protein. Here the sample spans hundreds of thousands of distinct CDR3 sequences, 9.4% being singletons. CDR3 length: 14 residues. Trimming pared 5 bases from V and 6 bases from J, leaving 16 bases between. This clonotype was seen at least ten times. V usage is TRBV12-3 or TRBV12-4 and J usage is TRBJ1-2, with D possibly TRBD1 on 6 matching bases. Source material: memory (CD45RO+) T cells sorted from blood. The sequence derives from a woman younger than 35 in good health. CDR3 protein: CASSHSGAPNGYTF. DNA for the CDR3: TGTGCCAGCAGTCATTCAGGGGCGCCGAATGGCTACACCTTC.